Presented here are 5 T cell receptor beta chains from one specimen sequenced in a study of shared T cell receptors in the human thymus (dated by TCRdb to about 2021). Libraries were constructed by the immunoSEQ multiplex PCR assay. TCRdb retrieved this table from immuneACCESS and kept in-frame rearrangements only. Not all clones are present; in checked studies, unresolved V genes account for under half, and no reason is known for the remainder. Here the sample has some 760,000 clones; approximately 85% occur a single time. Roughly 0.01% of the sample is held by the ten biggest clonotypes. These data also featured in a second study, about human thymus T cells.

Sequencing was carried out using thymocytes. The receptors here all came from a girl under three years old with a congenital heart defect. Donor details come from another sample of the same person, matched by shared clones.

As concerns this clone: Other DNA sequences in this specimen translate into the identical CDR3. The gene calls are TRBV6-1 and TRBJ1-5; D is uncertain. V lost 2 bases to trimming and J lost 2 bases, with 13 bases between them. The CDR3 is 16 residues long. Per the germline V gene, CDR1 is MNHNS and CDR2 is SASEGT. CDR3 loop: CASSEWEGEGNQPQHF. The CDR3 DNA reads TGTGCCAGCAGTGAATGGGAGGGAGAGGGCAATCAGCCCCAGCATTTT.

The chain recombines TRBV2 with TRBJ1-5; possibly TRBD1 for D (5 bases). Germline V gives CDR1 SNHLY, CDR2 FYNNEI. V lost 5 bases and J lost 2, with 16 bases in between. The CDR3 has 16 residues. The CDR3 loop is CASSSSGGGGNQPQHF. CDR3 DNA sequence: TGTGCCAGCAGTTCGTCGGGGGGTGGTGGCAATCAGCCCCAGCATTTT.

This rearrangement joins TRBV28 to TRBJ2-7, with 7 bases that match TRBD1. This CDR3 is built from 13 residues. From germline, CDR1 is MDHEN and CDR2 SYDVKM. V lost 7 bases, J lost 12 bases, and 15 bases stayed unmatched. The CDR3 bases are TGTGCCAGCACGCATCGCACGGGGACAGCATTGTACTTC. Amino acids: CASTHRTGTALYF. Variable domain in full (rest from reference TRBV28 and TRBJ2-7): DVKVTQSSRYLVKRTGEKVFLECVQDMDHENMFWYRQDPGLGLRLIYFSYDVKMKEKGDIPEGYSVSREKKERFSLILESASTNQTSMYLCASTHRTGTALYFGPGTRLTVT.

This clone came up a few times. The chain couples TRBV29-1 to TRBJ2-6; 9 bases are a match to TRBD1. V was clipped by 0 bases and J by 2 bases; unmatched bases: 5. Germline V gene data show CDR1 as SQVTM and CDR2 as ANQGSEA. This CDR3 contains 17 residues. The CDR3 sequence is CSVEDLDRGTGANVLTF. Here the CDR3 DNA reads TGCAGCGTTGAAGATCTTGACAGGGGGACTGGGGCCAACGTCCTGACTTTC.

The CDR3 loop is CASSLRGAEYF. CDR3 bases: TGTGCCAGCAGCCTCCGGGGGGCGGAATACTTC. The V call is TRBV7-8, the J call TRBJ2-5; D might be TRBD2 (7 bases). The V gene's germline CDR1 is SGHVS and CDR2 FQNEAQ. V gave up 5 bases and J gave up 14 bases, with 15 bases separating them. CDR3 length: 11 residues. Drawing the rest from reference TRBV7-8 and TRBJ2-5, the complete variable domain is GAGVSQSPRYKVAKRGQDVALRCDPISGHVSLFWYQQALGQGPEFLTYFQNEAQLDKSGLPSDRFFAERPEGSVSTLKIQRTQQEDSAVYLCASSLRGAEYFGPGTRLLVL.